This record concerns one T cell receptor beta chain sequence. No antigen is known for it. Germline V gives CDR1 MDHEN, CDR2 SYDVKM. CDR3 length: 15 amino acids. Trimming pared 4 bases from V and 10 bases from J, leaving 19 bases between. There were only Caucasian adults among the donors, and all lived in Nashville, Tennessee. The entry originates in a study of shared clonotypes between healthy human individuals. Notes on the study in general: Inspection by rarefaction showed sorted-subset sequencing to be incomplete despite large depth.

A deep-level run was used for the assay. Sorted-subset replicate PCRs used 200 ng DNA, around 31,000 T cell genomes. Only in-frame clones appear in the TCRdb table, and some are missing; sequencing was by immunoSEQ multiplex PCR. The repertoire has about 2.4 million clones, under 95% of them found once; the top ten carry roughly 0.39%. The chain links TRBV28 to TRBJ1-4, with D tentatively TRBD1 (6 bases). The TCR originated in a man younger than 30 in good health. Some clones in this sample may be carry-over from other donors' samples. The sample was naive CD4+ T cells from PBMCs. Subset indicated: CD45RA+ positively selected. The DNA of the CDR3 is TGTGCCAGCAGTTCTAGTAGACAGGCTAGGGCAAAACTGTTTTTT. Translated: CASSSSRQARAKLFF.